These 20 T cell receptor beta chains share one sample of origin, sequenced in a study of T cells after yellow fever vaccination. TCRdb processed the 5' RACE reads anew with MiXCR; each CDR3 protein has one entry. The repertoire has roughly 300,000 distinct CDR3 sequences, around 7% of them found once; the top ten carry 15% to 20%. Specimen: PBMCs, collected roughly 47 days after the first yellow fever vaccination. The receptors shown here come from a young man who received the YFV17D yellow fever vaccine.

This clonotype was seen a few times. The chain is built from TRBV27 and TRBJ2-3, with D perhaps matching TRBD2 (5 bases). The CDR3 has 14 amino acids. Trimming took off 3 bases at V and 2 bases at J, with 9 bases between the two ends. In germline, CDR1 is MNHEY, CDR2 SMNVEV (reference sequence). CDR3: CASSFREDTDTQYF. Written as DNA, the CDR3 is TGTGCCAGCAGTTTCCGGGAAGACACAGATACGCAGTATTTT.

This clonotype occurred many times. The chain has TRBV10-2 and TRBJ2-7, with a weak D call TRBD1 (7 bases). Germline V CDR1 and CDR2: WSHSY, SAAADI. The CDR3 spans 14 residues. Trimming left V 1 base short and J 3 bases short, with 10 bases between. The CDR3 DNA reads TGCGCCAGCAGTGAGTGGCAGGGGGGCTACGAGCAGTACTTC. This translates into CASSEWQGGYEQYF.

This chain uses TRBV29-1 with TRBJ1-1; TRBD1 aligns across 7 bases. The CDR3 is 16 amino acids. Germline loops: CDR1 SQVTM, CDR2 ANQGSEA. After removal of 7 bases from V and 1 base from J, the junction contained 15 bases not matched to a gene. This CDR3 is CSATGMEGQPNTEAFF. In DNA form, the CDR3 reads TGCAGCGCTACGGGGATGGAGGGACAGCCGAACACTGAAGCTTTCTTT.

This clonotype was counted a few times. The V and J genes are TRBV4-1 and TRBJ1-2; D is perhaps TRBD1 (5 bases). The germline V gene has CDR1 MGHRA and CDR2 YSYEKL. Trimming removed 0 bases from V and 2 bases from J, with 10 bases in between. The CDR3 contains 15 residues. CDR3 sequence: CASSQDFPGNYGYTF. The CDR3 DNA follows: TGCGCCAGCAGCCAAGATTTCCCAGGGAACTATGGCTACACCTTC.

This clonotype has more than one count but fewer than ten. This sequence joins TRBV28 and TRBJ2-2; 7 nucleotides match TRBD2. CDR3 length equals 13 residues. Germline trimming cut 10 bases from V and 4 bases from J; bases unmatched to any gene: 6. Germline V lookup: CDR1 MDHEN, CDR2 SYDVKM. The CDR3 reads CATQRDGTGELFF. CDR3 coding DNA: TGTGCCACCCAGCGGGATGGCACCGGGGAGCTGTTTTTT.

Only a few counts were recorded for this clonotype. The rearrangement joins TRBV4-2 to TRBJ2-1; the D gene is possibly TRBD2 (5 bases). Trimming stripped 0 bases from V and 4 bases from J, with 10 bases between. The V gene's germline CDR1 is LGHNA and CDR2 YNFKEQ. The CDR3 spans 15 residues. The DNA for the CDR3 is TGTGCCAGCAGCCAAGATGTTGGCGGGTACAATGAGCAGTTCTTC. It encodes CASSQDVGGYNEQFF.

In this sample, this clonotype turned up a few times. The CDR3 region has the DNA TGCGCCAGCAGCCAAGATCGATGGTTCCAAGAGACCCAGTACTTC. Translation: CASSQDRWFQETQYF. This sequence joins TRBV4-3 and TRBJ2-5; D is ambiguous. Germline V gene sequence: CDR1 LGHNA, CDR2 YSLEER. The CDR3 consists of 15 residues. The V gene lost 0 bases and the J gene lost 1 base, with 9 bases spanning the gap.

This clonotype showed up just a few times. The J gene is TRBJ2-5, the V gene TRBV18; D is uncertain. V dropped 4 bases and J dropped 4 bases, with 10 bases sitting between them. The CDR3 runs to 13 residues. Germline lookup yields CDR1 KGHSH and CDR2 LQKENI. The DNA for the CDR3 is TGTGCCAGCTCACGTAACACGAGAGAGACCCAGTACTTC. It is translated as CASSRNTRETQYF.

The V call is TRBV12-3 or TRBV12-4, the J call TRBJ1-5, with D perhaps matching TRBD1 (5 bases). There are 14 residues in the CDR3. The V and J ends lost 4 bases and 3 bases respectively, with 10 bases between them. CDR3 DNA: TGTGCCAGCAGTTGGGACGCCTCCAATCAGCCCCAGCATTTT. It codes for CASSWDASNQPQHF.

In this sample, this clonotype turned up a few times. The chain is built from TRBV7-2 and TRBJ2-6; D gene unclear. The V gene lost 1 base and the J gene lost 0 bases, with 7 bases spanning the gap. The CDR3 spans 16 residues. The germline gives CDR1 SGHTA, CDR2 FQGNSA. The CDR3 loop reads CASSLVPVSGANVLTF. DNA for the CDR3: TGTGCCAGCAGCTTAGTCCCGGTCTCTGGGGCCAACGTCCTGACTTTC.

The sample holds many counts of this clonotype. The gene calls are TRBV10-3 and TRBJ2-5, with TRBD1 matching 9 bases. V was pared by 0 bases and J by 4 bases, with 0 bases of the junction left unmatched. Looked up from germline, CDR1 is ENHRY and CDR2 is SYGVKD. The CDR3 covers 14 residues. CDR3 DNA: TGTGCCATCAGTGAGTCGACAGGGGGAGAGACCCAGTACTTC. Translated, it gives CAISESTGGETQYF.

This clonotype was picked up a small number of times. V is TRBV4-2 and J is TRBJ1-4, with TRBD1 as a possible D gene (6 bases). Trimming cost V 2 bases and J 6 bases, with 10 bases left between them. From germline, CDR1 is LGHNA and CDR2 YNFKEQ. This CDR3 has 14 residues. The CDR3: CASSQMGAHEKLFF. Here the CDR3 DNA reads TGTGCCAGCAGCCAAATGGGGGCGCATGAAAAACTGTTTTTT.

This clonotype was counted between two and nine times. This chain joins TRBV3-1 and TRBJ2-5; 10 nucleotides align to TRBD1. J was trimmed by 2 bases and V by 8 bases; bases with no gene match: 5. The CDR3 contains 14 residues. Germline V gene sequence: CDR1 LGHDT, CDR2 YNNKEL (reference sequence). The CDR3 spells CASGRTGGQETQYF. In DNA form, the CDR3 reads TGTGCCAGCGGACGGACAGGGGGACAAGAGACCCAGTACTTC.

In this sample, this clonotype turned up a few times. This chain joins TRBV11-3 and TRBJ2-1; a weak D match, TRBD2 (7 bases). CDR3 length equals 17 residues. Germline CDR1 and CDR2: SGHNT and YENEEA. The germline V and J ends were trimmed by 1 base and 0 bases, with 13 bases remaining between them. The CDR3 nucleotides are TGTGCCAGCAGCTTAGGCGCGGGGGCCCTCTCCTACAATGAGCAGTTCTTC. Translation: CASSLGAGALSYNEQFF.

This clonotype was seen many times. J is TRBJ1-5 and V is TRBV11-2, with unresolved D. In germline, CDR1 is SGHAT, CDR2 FQNNGV. V gave up 1 base and J gave up 5 bases, with 9 bases separating them. The CDR3 totals 14 residues. DNA for the CDR3: TGTGCCAGCAGCTTAGGGCAGAGAGATCAGCCCCAGCATTTT. Residues: CASSLGQRDQPQHF.

The sample holds many counts of this clonotype. The rearrangement joins TRBV29-1 to TRBJ2-5; no clear D. Looked up from germline, CDR1 is SQVTM and CDR2 is ANQGSEA. The CDR3 contains 12 residues. Trimming took off 2 bases at V and 5 bases at J, with 9 bases between the two ends. The CDR3, as DNA: TGCAGCGTTGAAAACAGAACGGAGACCCAGTACTTC. Translation gives CSVENRTETQYF.

In this sample, this clonotype turned up a few times. V is TRBV5-1 and J is TRBJ2-2; D is undetermined. V gave up 2 bases and J gave up 4 bases, with 12 bases separating them. Germline V gives CDR1 SGHRS, CDR2 YFSETQ. CDR3 length equals 15 residues. The CDR3, as DNA: TGCGCCAGCAGCTTTCGCACAGACGGCACCGGGGAGCTGTTTTTT. Its protein is CASSFRTDGTGELFF.

The rearrangement joins TRBV5-1 to TRBJ2-7; D is uncertain. The V and J ends lost 0 bases and 1 base respectively, with 11 bases between them. The germline gives CDR1 SGHRS, CDR2 YFSETQ. The CDR3 runs 15 residues. The CDR3 loop is CASSLANTVSYEQYF. CDR3 coding DNA: TGCGCCAGCAGCTTGGCCAATACAGTGTCCTACGAGCAGTACTTC.

V is TRBV20-1 and J is TRBJ2-4; weak D call: TRBD2 (5 bases). V was cut by 3 bases and J by 5 bases, with 14 bases left in between. Looked up from germline, CDR1 is DFQATT and CDR2 is SNEGSKA (reference sequence). This CDR3 is 14 amino acids long. The CDR3 is CSARGTGFQNIQYF. As DNA, the CDR3 is TGCAGTGCTAGGGGAACGGGGTTCCAAAACATTCAGTACTTC.

The table lists this clonotype with a few counts. In nucleotides, the CDR3 is TGTGCCAGCAGCTTGGACGTAGTAGGGAACTATGGCTACACCTTC. Translating gives CASSLDVVGNYGYTF. J is TRBJ1-2 and V is TRBV5-4; no definite D call. The germline V gene encodes CDR1 SGHNT and CDR2 YYREEE (reference sequence). V was pared by 0 bases and J by 2 bases, with 11 bases between. CDR3 length: 15 residues.